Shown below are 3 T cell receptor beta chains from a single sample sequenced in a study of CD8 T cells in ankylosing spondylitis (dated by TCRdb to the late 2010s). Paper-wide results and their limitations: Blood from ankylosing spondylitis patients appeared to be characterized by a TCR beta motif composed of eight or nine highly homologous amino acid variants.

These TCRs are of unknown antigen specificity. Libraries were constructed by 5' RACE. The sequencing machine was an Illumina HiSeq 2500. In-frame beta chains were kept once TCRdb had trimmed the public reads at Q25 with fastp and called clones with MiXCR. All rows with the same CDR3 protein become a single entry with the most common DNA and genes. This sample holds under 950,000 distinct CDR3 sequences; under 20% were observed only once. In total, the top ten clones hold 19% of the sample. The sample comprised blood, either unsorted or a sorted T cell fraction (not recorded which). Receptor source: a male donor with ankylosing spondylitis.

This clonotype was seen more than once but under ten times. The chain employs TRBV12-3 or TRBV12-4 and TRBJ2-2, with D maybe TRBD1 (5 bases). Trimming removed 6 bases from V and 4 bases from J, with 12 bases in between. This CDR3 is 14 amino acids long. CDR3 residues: CASSPMGRTGELFF. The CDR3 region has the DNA TGTGCCAGCAGCCCAATGGGGCGCACCGGGGAGCTGTTTTTT.

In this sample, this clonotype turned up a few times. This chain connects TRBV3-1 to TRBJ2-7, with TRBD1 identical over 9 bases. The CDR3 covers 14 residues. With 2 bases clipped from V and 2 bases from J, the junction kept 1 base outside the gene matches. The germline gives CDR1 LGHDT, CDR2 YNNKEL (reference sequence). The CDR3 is CASSQWTGAYEQYF. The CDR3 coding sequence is TGTGCCAGCAGCCAATGGACAGGGGCCTACGAGCAGTACTTC.

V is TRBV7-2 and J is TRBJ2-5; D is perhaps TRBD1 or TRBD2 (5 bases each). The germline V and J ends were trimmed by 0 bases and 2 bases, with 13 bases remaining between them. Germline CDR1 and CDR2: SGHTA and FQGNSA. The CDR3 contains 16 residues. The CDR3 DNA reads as TGTGCCAGCAGCTTAGCGGGACGAGGACCACAAGAGACCCAGTACTTC. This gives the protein CASSLAGRGPQETQYF.